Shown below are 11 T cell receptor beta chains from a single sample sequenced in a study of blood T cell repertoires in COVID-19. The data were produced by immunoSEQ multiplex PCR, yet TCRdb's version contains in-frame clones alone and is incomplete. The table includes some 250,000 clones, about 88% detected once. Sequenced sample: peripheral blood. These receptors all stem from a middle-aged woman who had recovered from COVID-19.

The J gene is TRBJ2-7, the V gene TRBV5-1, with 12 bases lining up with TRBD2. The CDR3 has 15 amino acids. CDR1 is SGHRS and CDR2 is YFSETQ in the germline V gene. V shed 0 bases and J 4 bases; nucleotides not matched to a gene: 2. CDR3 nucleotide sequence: TGCGCCAGCAGCTTGGTGCTAGCGGGAGGGTACGAGCAGTACTTC. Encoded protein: CASSLVLAGGYEQYF.

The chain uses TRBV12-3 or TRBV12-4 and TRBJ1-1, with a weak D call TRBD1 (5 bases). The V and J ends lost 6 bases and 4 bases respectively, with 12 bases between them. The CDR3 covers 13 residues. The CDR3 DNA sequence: TGTGCCAGCAGCCTCGGTAGGGGCACTGAAGCTTTCTTT. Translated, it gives CASSLGRGTEAFF.

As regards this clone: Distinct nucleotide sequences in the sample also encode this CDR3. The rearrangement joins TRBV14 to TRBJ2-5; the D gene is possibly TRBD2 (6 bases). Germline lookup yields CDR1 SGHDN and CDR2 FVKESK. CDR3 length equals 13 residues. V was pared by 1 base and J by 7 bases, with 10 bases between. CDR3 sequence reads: CASSQGGVGTQYF. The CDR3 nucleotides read TGTGCCAGCAGCCAAGGCGGGGTAGGGACCCAGTACTTC.

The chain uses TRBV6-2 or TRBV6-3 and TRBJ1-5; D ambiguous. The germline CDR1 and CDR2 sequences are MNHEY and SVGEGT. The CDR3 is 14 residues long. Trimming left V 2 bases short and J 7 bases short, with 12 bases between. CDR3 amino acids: CASSYGSRVQPQHF. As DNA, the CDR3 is TGTGCCAGCAGTTACGGTTCGAGGGTCCAGCCCCAGCATTTT.

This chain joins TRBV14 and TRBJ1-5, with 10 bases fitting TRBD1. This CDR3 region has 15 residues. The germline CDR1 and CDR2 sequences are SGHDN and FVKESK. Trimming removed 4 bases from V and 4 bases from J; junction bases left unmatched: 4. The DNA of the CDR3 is TGTGCCAGCAGCCGGGGACAGGGGCCTAATCAGCCCCAGCATTTT. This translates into CASSRGQGPNQPQHF.

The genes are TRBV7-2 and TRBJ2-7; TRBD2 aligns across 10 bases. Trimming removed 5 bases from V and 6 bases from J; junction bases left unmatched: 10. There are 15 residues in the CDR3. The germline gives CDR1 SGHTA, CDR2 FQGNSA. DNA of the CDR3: TGTGCCAGCAGCCAGGTGGGAGCGGGAGGGGCCGAGCAGTACTTC. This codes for CASSQVGAGGAEQYF.

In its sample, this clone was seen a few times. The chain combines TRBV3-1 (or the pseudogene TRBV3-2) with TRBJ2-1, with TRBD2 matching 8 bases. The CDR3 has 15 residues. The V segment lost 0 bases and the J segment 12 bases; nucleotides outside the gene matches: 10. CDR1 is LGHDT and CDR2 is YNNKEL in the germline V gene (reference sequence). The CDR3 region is CASSQDGGALGSQFF. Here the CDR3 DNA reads TGTGCCAGCAGCCAAGACGGGGGGGCGCTCGGATCGCAGTTCTTC.

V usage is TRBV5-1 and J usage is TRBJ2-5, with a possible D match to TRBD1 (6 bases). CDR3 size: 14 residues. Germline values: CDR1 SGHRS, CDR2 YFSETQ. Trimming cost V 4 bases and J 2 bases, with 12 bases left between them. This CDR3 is CASSPGQPQETQYF. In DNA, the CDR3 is TGCGCCAGCAGCCCCGGACAGCCACAAGAGACCCAGTACTTC.

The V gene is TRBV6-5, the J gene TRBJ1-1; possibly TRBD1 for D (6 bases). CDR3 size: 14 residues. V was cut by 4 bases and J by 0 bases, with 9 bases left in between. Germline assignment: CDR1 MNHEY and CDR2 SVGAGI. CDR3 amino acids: CASSSTGMNTEAFF. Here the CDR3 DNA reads TGTGCCAGCAGTTCGACAGGCATGAACACTGAAGCTTTCTTT.

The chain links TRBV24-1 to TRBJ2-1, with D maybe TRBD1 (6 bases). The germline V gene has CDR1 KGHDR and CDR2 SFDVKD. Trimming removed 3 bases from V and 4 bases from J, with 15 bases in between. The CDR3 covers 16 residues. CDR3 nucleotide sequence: TGTGCCACCAGTGATCCCCAGGGGTTGGCGTACAATGAGCAGTTCTTC. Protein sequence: CATSDPQGLAYNEQFF.

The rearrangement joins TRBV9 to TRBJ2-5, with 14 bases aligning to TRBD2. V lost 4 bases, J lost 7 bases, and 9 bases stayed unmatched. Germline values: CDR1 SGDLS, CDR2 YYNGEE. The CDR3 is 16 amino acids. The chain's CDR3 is CASSPPGTSGSGTQYF. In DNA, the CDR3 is TGTGCCAGCAGCCCCCCCGGGACTAGCGGGAGCGGGACCCAGTACTTC.